The rows below give T cell receptor beta chains drawn from one sample of a study of T cell responses to AZD1222 COVID-19 vaccine. TCRdb's copy holds only in-frame clones and misses some; the assay was immunoSEQ multiplex PCR. The repertoire holds 90,000 to 100,000 clones, roughly 90% seen once, with roughly 15% in the top ten. Sequencing was performed on peripheral blood, taken 28 days after the second AZD1222 dose. The receptor set was obtained from an adult who received the AZD1222 COVID-19 vaccine. Both conserved end residues are part of each CDR3. Fields, in order: V gene, clone size, CDR3 length, D gene, J gene, CDR3 protein, CDR3 DNA. D genes are given only for firm matches. Clone size, where shown, is once, few, many, or a class for clones that have expanded.

TRBV11-2	.	19	TRBD2	TRBJ2-1	CASSLGATSGKMTYNEQFF	TGTGCCAGCAGCTTAGGGGCTACTAGCGGGAAGATGACCTACAATGAGCAGTTCTTC
TRBV7-8	.	19	TRBD1	TRBJ2-7	CASSLRTGASSADSYEQYF	TGTGCCAGCAGCTTAAGGACAGGGGCTTCTAGCGCCGATTCCTACGAGCAGTACTTC
TRBV30	.	14	.	TRBJ1-4	CAWSTGRANEKLFF	TGTGCCTGGTCTACAGGGCGTGCTAATGAAAAACTGTTTTTT
TRBV10-3	.	15	.	TRBJ1-2	CAISDRGQGSYGYTF	TGTGCCATCAGTGACCGGGGGCAGGGATCCTATGGCTACACCTTC
TRBV3-1/TRBV3-2	.	12	.	TRBJ1-1	CASSSMETEAFF	TGTGCCAGCAGTTCTATGGAAACTGAAGCTTTCTTT
TRBV25-1	.	13	.	TRBJ1-2	CASSDMGGYGYTF	TGTGCCAGCAGTGATATGGGAGGGTATGGCTACACCTTC
TRBV30	once	13	.	TRBJ1-1	CAWSVRGALEAFF	TGTGCCTGGAGTGTACGGGGGGCCTTAGAAGCTTTCTTT
TRBV28	.	16	.	TRBJ1-3	CASSGGILLNGNTIYF	TGTGCCAGCAGTGGTGGGATTCTGCTTAACGGAAACACCATATATTTT
TRBV3-1/TRBV3-2	.	16	.	TRBJ1-5	CASSRDPYGQGQPQHF	TGTGCCAGCAGCCGAGACCCGTACGGTCAGGGCCAGCCCCAGCATTTT
TRBV3-1/TRBV3-2	.	14	.	TRBJ1-3	CASRPGNSGNTIYF	TGTGCCAGCAGACCCGGCAACTCTGGAAACACCATATATTTT
TRBV6-5	.	15	.	TRBJ1-6	CASSLSGPRNSPLHF	TGTGCCAGCAGTTTGTCAGGGCCTCGGAATTCACCCCTCCACTTT
TRBV19	.	11	.	TRBJ2-5	CASSGQETQYF	TGTGCCAGTAGCGGCCAAGAGACCCAGTACTTC
TRBV6-5	.	15	.	TRBJ1-3	CASRLIGGSGNTIYF	TGTGCCAGCAGGCTCATCGGGGGCTCTGGAAACACCATATATTTT
TRBV4-2	.	17	TRBD2	TRBJ2-1	CASSQGPVIAGYNEQFF	TGTGCCAGCAGCCAAGGCCCTGTGATAGCGGGATACAATGAGCAGTTCTTC
TRBV2	.	14	.	TRBJ1-5	CASSPGARDQPQHF	TGTGCCAGCAGTCCAGGGGCAAGGGATCAGCCCCAGCATTTT
TRBV28	.	14	.	TRBJ2-1	CASGDTLLYNEQFF	TGTGCCAGCGGTGATACCCTCCTCTACAATGAGCAGTTCTTC
TRBV10-3	.	12	.	TRBJ1-5	CAIGRFNQPQHF	TGTGCCATCGGACGGTTCAATCAGCCCCAGCATTTT
TRBV28	few	14	.	TRBJ1-5	CASSLQGPRQPQHF	TGTGCCAGCAGTTTGCAGGGCCCTAGGCAGCCCCAGCATTTT
TRBV12-3/TRBV12-4	.	12	TRBD2	TRBJ2-1	CASSLLAGFKFF	TGTGCCAGCAGTTTGTTAGCGGGATTTAAGTTCTTC